Below, one T cell receptor (beta chain) is given with its context. This sample was taken from a study of blood T cell repertoires in COVID-19. Whole-study context: Recovered status applied to Cohort 3 donors who had two consecutive negative PCRs. It also applied to those with clearance or with symptom resolution. Nucleic acid was either cDNA or gDNA, and it came from T cells, B-cell-depleted T cells, or PBMCs.

Adults between roughly 18 and 90 years of age took part from 24 US areas. Trimming shortened V by 1 base and J by 0 bases, and 13 bases separated the two germline ends. The CDR3 is 18 amino acids. Germline V gives CDR1 SGHTA, CDR2 FQGNSA. The data were produced by immunoSEQ multiplex PCR, yet TCRdb's version contains in-frame clones alone and is incomplete. This repertoire shows over 200,000 clones, roughly nine tenths found once; its top ten account for over 3%. Sequences were obtained from PBMCs or T cells enriched from blood (not recorded which). The TCR sequence derives from a woman in her 50s in a cohort exposed to, infected with or recovered from COVID-19 (not recorded which). The V and J genes are TRBV7-2 and TRBJ1-6; D not resolved. DNA of the CDR3: TGTGCCAGCAGCTTAGTTTCTACGGGGAGCTCCTATAATTCACCCCTCCACTTT. It translates to CASSLVSTGSSYNSPLHF.